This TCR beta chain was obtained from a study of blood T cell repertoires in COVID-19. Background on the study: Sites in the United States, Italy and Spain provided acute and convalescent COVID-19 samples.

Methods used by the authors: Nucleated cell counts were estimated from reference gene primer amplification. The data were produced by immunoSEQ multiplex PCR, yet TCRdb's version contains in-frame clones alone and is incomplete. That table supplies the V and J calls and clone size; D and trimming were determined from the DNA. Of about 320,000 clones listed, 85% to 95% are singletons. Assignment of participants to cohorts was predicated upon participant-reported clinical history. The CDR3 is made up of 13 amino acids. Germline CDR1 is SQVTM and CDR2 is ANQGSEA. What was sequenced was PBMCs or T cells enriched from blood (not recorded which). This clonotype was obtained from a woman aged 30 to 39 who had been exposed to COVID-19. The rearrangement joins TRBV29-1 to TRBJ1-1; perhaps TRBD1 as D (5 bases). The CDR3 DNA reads TGCAGTCTCTCGACAGCCCCGAACACTGAAGCTTTCTTT. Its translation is CSLSTAPNTEAFF.